This TCR beta chain emerged from a study of cytomegalovirus exposure and HLA in healthy donors. Overall study findings and caveats: Looking again later, the authors saw that most CMV-associated TCR beta chains seemed HLA-restricted. Highly shared sequence variants in one cluster were likely a sequencing artifact. Clonal expansion, a later analysis showed, was greater in HLA-associated TCR beta chains than in equally common others.

For this clone: As yet, its antigen is unknown.

The CDR3 is 17 residues long. The primer mix had 60 Vbeta and 13 Jbeta primers. Method: immunoSEQ multiplex PCR; TCRdb's copy keeps in-frame clones and lacks some. The table has roughly 200,000 clones, around 70% seen once; the top ten hold 2.9%. The specimen was PBMCs. The chain has TRBV1 and TRBJ1-3; the table's D call TRBD1 went unverified against the DNA. TRBV1 is labeled a pseudogene. This TCR derives from a male donor in good health and CMV-seronegative. The CDR3 DNA is TGCACCAGCAGCCAGGACTCCGGGACAGAGTGGGGAAACACCATATATTTT. Amino acids: CTSSQDSGTEWGNTIYF.